This entry describes one T cell receptor beta chain. The sample holds other DNA sequences that translate to the same CDR3. The data were taken from a study of shared clonotypes between healthy human individuals. Clones were read by immunoSEQ multiplex PCR, and TCRdb kept only the in-frame ones, dropping some. This sample has about 820,000 clones, with almost 95% found just once. Naive CD8 cells, CD45RO-negative and positively selected for CCR7, excluded terminally differentiated effector memory CD45RA+ cells. Germline V gene data show CDR1 as SGDLS and CDR2 as YYNGEE. The CDR3 covers 16 residues. Trimming took 0 bases from V and 2 from J; bases not matched to a gene: 6.

The sample comprised naive CD8+ T cells sorted from blood. The chain couples TRBV9 to TRBJ2-5; 8 bases are shared with TRBD2. The sequence derives from a man aged 30 to 39 in good health. The DNA for the CDR3 is TGTGCCAGCAGCGTAGGTACTAGCGGCCCTCAAGAGACCCAGTACTTC. Translating gives CASSVGTSGPQETQYF. The full variable domain, in which reference TRBV9 and TRBJ2-5 provide the parts outside the CDR3, is DSGVTQTPKHLITATGQRVTLRCSPRSGDLSVYWYQQSLDQGLQFLIQYYNGEERAKGNILERFSAQQFPDLHSELNLSSLELGDSALYFCASSVGTSGPQETQYFGPGTRLLVL.